These 11 T cell receptor beta chains share one sample of origin, sequenced in a study of Graves' ophthalmopathy and Graves' hyperthyroidism. RNA transcripts yielded amplified TCR beta CDR3 regions. An initial RT-PCR round employing HTBI primers preceded a second-round multiplex PCR. From the multiplex PCR reads, TCRdb called clonotypes with MiXCR, one entry per CDR3 protein. Here the sample spans 1 million to 1.3 million distinct CDR3 sequences, around a third being singletons. The sample was peripheral blood or thyroid tissue (not recorded which). These receptors were collected from an adult man with Graves' hyperthyroidism.

This clonotype was seen many times. The chain employs TRBV7-8 and TRBJ1-1, with TRBD1 as a possible D gene (5 bases). Looked up from germline, CDR1 is SGHVS and CDR2 is FQNEAQ. The CDR3 spans 13 residues. Trimming removed 10 bases from V and 1 base from J, with 13 bases in between. CDR3 DNA: TGTGCCACGCTGGGGGATCAGAACACTGAAGCTTTCTTT. Translated, it gives CATLGDQNTEAFF.

This sequence joins TRBV7-9 and TRBJ1-5, with 8 bases matching TRBD1. Germline V CDR1 and CDR2: SEHNR, FQNEAQ (reference sequence). CDR3 length equals 15 residues. V lost 5 bases and J lost 11; bases outside the gene matches: 14. Here the CDR3 DNA reads TGTGCCAGCAGCATAGGACAGGGCGCCCAAGAGACCCAGCATTTT. Translation gives CASSIGQGAQETQHF.

The sample holds many counts of this clonotype. The chain has TRBV2 and TRBJ2-5; 14 bases line up with TRBD2. Germline V CDR1 and CDR2: SNHLY, FYNNEI. The V segment lost 8 bases and the J segment 4 bases; nucleotides outside the gene matches: 3. This CDR3 spans 14 amino acids. CDR3 region: CASAGLAGVETQYF. The CDR3 DNA is TGTGCCAGCGCGGGACTAGCGGGGGTAGAGACCCAGTACTTC.

Many counts were recorded for this clonotype. This chain uses TRBV5-6 with TRBJ1-5; TRBD1 aligns across 7 bases. The CDR3 length is 15 residues. V lost 1 base and J lost 5; bases outside the gene matches: 6. CDR1 is SGHDT and CDR2 is YYEEEE in the germline V gene. Here the CDR3 DNA reads TGTGCCAGCAGCTTGTTCGACAGGGAACATCAGCCCCAGCATTTT. Its translation is CASSLFDREHQPQHF.

This clonotype was seen many times. The chain uses TRBV9 and TRBJ1-1; 8 bases map to TRBD1. V lost 3 bases, J lost 1 base, and 11 bases stayed unmatched. Germline values: CDR1 SGDLS, CDR2 YYNGEE. The CDR3 has 17 residues. Here the CDR3 reads CASSENLDRAGNTEAFF. The CDR3 DNA reads as TGTGCCAGCAGCGAAAACCTGGACAGGGCAGGGAACACTGAAGCTTTCTTT. Drawing the rest from reference TRBV9 and TRBJ1-1, the complete variable domain is DSGVTQTPKHLITATGQRVTLRCSPRSGDLSVYWYQQSLDQGLQFLIQYYNGEERAKGNILERFSAQQFPDLHSELNLSSLELGDSALYFCASSENLDRAGNTEAFFGQGTRLTVV.

There are many counts of this clonotype. The rearrangement joins TRBV29-1 to TRBJ1-1; D gene unclear. CDR1 and CDR2 (germline): SQVTM, ANQGSEA. V lost 4 bases and J lost 3, with 12 bases in between. This CDR3 spans 13 amino acids. CDR3 protein: CSVGPGIHTEAFF. CDR3 nucleotides: TGCAGCGTTGGTCCGGGGATCCACACTGAAGCTTTCTTT.

This clonotype occurred many times. The J gene is TRBJ1-1, the V gene TRBV20-1, with D unclear. Germline V CDR1 and CDR2: DFQATT, SNEGSKA (reference sequence). This CDR3 is built from 13 residues. The ends were cut back, 0 bases at V and 7 bases at J, with 12 bases in the middle. The CDR3 DNA follows: TGCAGTGCTAGAGATCGAATTAACCGTGAAGCTTTCTTT. Its protein is CSARDRINREAFF.

The chain employs TRBV12-3 or TRBV12-4 and TRBJ2-7; 8 bases are shared with TRBD1. With V trimmed by 4 bases and J by 1 base, 6 bases remained unmatched. The length of the CDR3 is 15 residues. In DNA form, the CDR3 reads TGTGCCAGCAGTTCAACGGACAGGGCTTCCTACGAGCAGTACTTC. Its protein product is CASSSTDRASYEQYF.

This clonotype occurred a few times. This sequence joins TRBV7-2 and TRBJ2-2; D remains unclear. Trimming stripped 2 bases from V and 1 base from J, with 14 bases between. From germline, CDR1 is SGHTA and CDR2 FQGNSA. CDR3 length: 17 amino acids. CDR3 DNA sequence: TGTGCCAGCAGCTTATTTTTTTTGGCCGAGAACACCGGGGAGCTGTTTTTT. It specifies CASSLFFLAENTGELFF.

This clonotype showed up many times. V usage is TRBV12-3 or TRBV12-4 and J usage is TRBJ2-7; tentative D call: TRBD2 (5 bases). The CDR3 covers 11 residues. With 8 bases removed from V and 7 bases from J, the gap between germline ends came to 12 bases. The CDR3 DNA sequence: TGTGCCAGCCGACTATACGGAGAGCAGTACTTC. Encoded protein: CASRLYGEQYF.

This clonotype has a count of ten or more. The genes are TRBV20-1 and TRBJ2-7, with TRBD2 matching 8 bases. Trimming removed 5 bases from V and 4 bases from J; junction bases left unmatched: 13. CDR3 length: 15 residues. The germline V gene encodes CDR1 DFQATT and CDR2 SNEGSKA (reference sequence). The CDR3 coding sequence is TGCAGTGCTCCGACCGGGGCGGGAGGTGTTTACGAGCAGTACTTC. Translation: CSAPTGAGGVYEQYF.